These 32 T cell receptor beta chains came from one sample sequenced in a study of beta chain features in type 1 diabetes. Notes on the study in general: Shorter TCRB CDR3s, moderately but significantly so, marked every one of the four CD4+ subsets in Type 1 diabetes patients.

These receptors have no known antigen. What was sequenced were expressed TCRB transcripts, since all of the isolated RNA had been reverse transcribed. Produced via immunoSEQ multiplex PCR; TCRdb's table is partial and in-frame only. The sample consists of some 350,000 clones, roughly 12% of them appearing once. The source material was naive CD4+ T cells from blood. These receptors came from a woman under 30 with type 1 diabetes.

This clone came up a few times. This chain links TRBV5-1 with TRBJ1-5; TRBD1 matches at 7 bases. The V gene's germline CDR1 is SGHRS and CDR2 YFSETQ. CDR3 size: 13 residues. V trimming: 5 bases; J trimming: 3 bases; junction bases outside the gene matches: 2. The CDR3 DNA follows: TGCGCCAGCAGGCAGGGGGTCAATCAGCCCCAGCATTTT. This encodes CASRQGVNQPQHF. Full variable domain (rest looked up from reference TRBV5-1 and TRBJ1-5): KAGVTQTPRYLIKTRGQQVTLSCSPISGHRSVSWYQQTPGQGLQFLFEYFSETQRNKGNFPGRFSGRQFSNSRSEMNVSTLELGDSALYLCASRQGVNQPQHFGDGTRLSIL.

The V gene is TRBV5-1, the J gene TRBJ2-7; TRBD1 agrees at 7 bases. The CDR3 sequence is 14 residues long. Germline CDR1 and CDR2: SGHRS and YFSETQ. The trim removed 4 bases at V and 4 bases at J, leaving 8 bases unmatched. CDR3 sequence reads: CASSPSTGSYEQYV. The DNA for the CDR3 is TGCGCCAGCAGCCCCTCGACAGGGTCTTACGAGCAGTACGTC.

This clone was seen once. CDR3 bases: TGTGCCAGCAGCTTACCCCGGACAGGGTACAATGAGCAGTTCTTC. Its translation: CASSLPRTGYNEQFF. This chain uses TRBV7-9 with TRBJ2-1; TRBD1 agrees at 8 bases. The germline gives CDR1 SEHNR, CDR2 FQNEAQ (reference sequence). The V gene end was trimmed by 2 bases and the J gene end by 4 bases; junction bases not matched to a gene: 4. The CDR3 loop spans 15 amino acids.

This clone has only a few counts. V and J are TRBV5-1 and TRBJ2-1; 8 bases match TRBD1. With V trimmed by 0 bases and J by 1 base, 3 bases remained unmatched. Germline V lookup: CDR1 SGHRS, CDR2 YFSETQ. The CDR3 totals 16 residues. DNA of the CDR3: TGCGCCAGCAGCTTGGTCAGGGGGCTTTCCTACAATGAGCAGTTCTTC. It translates to CASSLVRGLSYNEQFF.

The V and J genes are TRBV9 and TRBJ2-5; 7 nucleotides agree with TRBD1. The CDR3 loop spans 14 amino acids. Losses at the gene ends were 3 bases for V and 4 bases for J; bases not matched to a gene: 6. Germline values: CDR1 SGDLS, CDR2 YYNGEE. Here the CDR3 DNA reads TGTGCCAGCAGCGCGGACCGGGACAGAGAGACCCAGTACTTC. Amino acids: CASSADRDRETQYF.

V usage is TRBV29-1 and J usage is TRBJ1-1; D possibly corresponds to TRBD1 (6 bases). V lost 6 bases, J lost 1 base, and 12 bases lay in between. CDR1 is SQVTM, CDR2 ANQGSEA, per germline. This CDR3 comprises 13 residues. CDR3 amino acids: CSVRGQWNTEAFF. The DNA for the CDR3 is TGCAGCGTACGTGGACAGTGGAACACTGAAGCTTTCTTT.

This clone was observed a few times. The chain carries TRBV7-9 and TRBJ2-3, with 8 nucleotides matching TRBD1. The CDR3 extends over 15 amino acids. Germline trimming cut 5 bases from V and 2 bases from J; bases unmatched to any gene: 6. Germline lookup yields CDR1 SEHNR and CDR2 FQNEAQ (reference sequence). The CDR3 loop reads CASSTGQANTDTQYF. The CDR3 DNA sequence: TGTGCCAGCAGCACGGGACAGGCGAACACAGATACGCAGTATTTT.

The chain employs TRBV12-5 and TRBJ2-1, with D perhaps matching TRBD2 (6 bases). The germline gives CDR1 LGHNT, CDR2 FRNRAP. Deletions cut 2 bases from V and 0 bases from J, with 14 bases between. The CDR3 is 17 residues long. The CDR3 loop is CASGLTGSGSSYNEQFF. The CDR3 DNA sequence: TGTGCTAGTGGTTTGACCGGGAGTGGTAGCTCCTACAATGAGCAGTTCTTC.

CDR3 sequence (DNA): TGTGCCAGCAGCTACACCGGGACTTTTAAGTACTTC. This codes for CASSYTGTFKYF. V is TRBV6-6 and J is TRBJ2-5, with D maybe TRBD2 (6 bases). The V end lost 6 bases, the J end lost 12 bases, and 17 bases lay between the germline ends. The CDR3 totals 12 residues. The germline CDR1 and CDR2 sequences are MNHNY and SVGAGI (reference sequence).

This clone was picked up a small number of times. Other DNA sequences of this sample code for an identical CDR3. This sequence joins TRBV7-9 and TRBJ2-7; D is undetermined. V lost 3 bases, J lost 3 bases, and 3 bases lay in between. The CDR3 covers 11 residues. Germline assignment: CDR1 SEHNR and CDR2 FQNEAQ (reference sequence). DNA of the CDR3: TGTGCCAGCAGCTTGAGCTACGAGCAGTACTTC. Encoded protein: CASSLSYEQYF.

This chain links TRBV27 with TRBJ1-5; no clear D gene. CDR1 is MNHEY and CDR2 is SMNVEV in the germline V gene (reference sequence). This CDR3 region has 12 residues. The V end was cut by 3 bases, the J end by 6 bases, with 6 bases between. The CDR3 spells CASSFVGQPQHF. The CDR3 DNA follows: TGTGCCAGCAGTTTCGTCGGTCAGCCCCAGCATTTT.

J is TRBJ2-7 and V is TRBV11-2; D not resolved. Germline CDR1 reads SGHAT; CDR2 reads FQNNGV. V lost 3 bases to trimming and J lost 3 bases, with 3 bases between them. This CDR3 contains 11 residues. CDR3 sequence reads: CASSFYYEQYF. CDR3 bases: TGTGCCAGCAGCTTTTACTACGAGCAGTACTTC.

In its sample, this clone was seen a few times. The chain's CDR3 is CAIGQGNTEAFF. In DNA form, the CDR3 reads TGTGCCATCGGCCAGGGCAACACTGAAGCTTTCTTT. The chain employs TRBV10-3 and TRBJ1-1; D is perhaps TRBD1 (5 bases). This CDR3 is built from 12 residues. Germline V gene lookup returns CDR1 ENHRY and CDR2 SYGVKD. V lost 8 bases to trimming and J lost 2 bases, with 9 bases between them.

The genes are TRBV27 and TRBJ2-7; 8 bases are a match to TRBD2. The ends lost 5 bases at V and 0 bases at J; junction bases unmatched: 6. This CDR3 spans 15 amino acids. CDR1 is MNHEY and CDR2 is SMNVEV in the germline V gene (reference sequence). CDR3 in amino acids: CASSATSAGSYEQYF. In DNA form, the CDR3 reads TGTGCCAGCAGTGCGACTAGCGCCGGCTCCTACGAGCAGTACTTC.

This clone was observed a handful of times. The chain employs TRBV2 and TRBJ1-2; 7 bases are a match to TRBD1. Per the germline V gene, CDR1 is SNHLY and CDR2 is FYNNEI. The CDR3 contains 17 residues. V trimming: 8 bases; J trimming: 8 bases; junction bases outside the gene matches: 23. CDR3 coding DNA: TGTGCCAGCCGGCCAACAACAGGGGCGGGGGGCACGGCAGGCTACACCTTC. Protein: CASRPTTGAGGTAGYTF.

This clone was counted between two and nine times. The CDR3 coding sequence is TGTGCCAGCAGCCTGGGACAACTCACCGGGGAGCTGTTTTTT. Translation: CASSLGQLTGELFF. The gene calls are TRBV5-4 and TRBJ2-2, with D possibly matching TRBD1 (6 bases). Between the trimmed V and J ends, which lost 4 bases and 4 bases, there was a span of 11 bases. This CDR3 comprises 14 residues. Germline V gives CDR1 SGHNT, CDR2 YYREEE (reference sequence). Combining the CDR3 with reference TRBV5-4 and TRBJ2-2 gives the whole variable domain ETGVTQSPTHLIKTRGQQVTLRCSSQSGHNTVSWYQQALGQGPQFIFQYYREEENGRGNFPPRFSGLQFPNYSSELNVNALELDDSALYLCASSLGQLTGELFFGEGSRLTVL.

This clone was counted a few times. The rearrangement uses TRBV30 and TRBJ2-3; D gene unclear. Germline CDR1 reads GTSNPN; CDR2 reads SVGIG (reference sequence). With 6 bases removed from V and 2 bases from J, the gap between germline ends came to 12 bases. CDR3 size: 13 residues. CDR3 region: CACLWLATDTQYF. DNA for the CDR3: TGTGCCTGTCTGTGGTTGGCCACAGATACGCAGTATTTT.

This chain links TRBV28 with TRBJ2-6; no clear D gene. The ends were cut back, 2 bases at V and 0 bases at J, with 5 bases in the middle. Germline V lookup: CDR1 MDHEN, CDR2 SYDVKM. The CDR3 has 15 residues. CDR3 nucleotide sequence: TGTGCCAGCAGTTTAGTCAGCTCTGGGGCCAACGTCCTGACTTTC. Encoded protein: CASSLVSSGANVLTF.

The rearrangement joins TRBV6-5 to TRBJ1-2, with 8 bases aligning to TRBD1. Germline V gene sequence: CDR1 MNHEY, CDR2 SVGAGI. The CDR3 is made up of 15 amino acids. Trimming removed 1 base from V and 3 bases from J; junction bases left unmatched: 4. The CDR3, as DNA: TGTGCCAGCAGTTACTTCGGGACAGGCGACTATGGCTACACCTTC. Amino acids: CASSYFGTGDYGYTF.

There are a few counts of this clone. The chain couples TRBV5-1 to TRBJ2-3, with 11 bases matching TRBD2. The junction had 4 bases not matched to a gene; V was cut back by 0 bases and J by 10 bases. The CDR3 is made up of 14 amino acids. Per the germline V gene, CDR1 is SGHRS and CDR2 is YFSETQ. For the CDR3, the DNA is TGCGCCAGCAGCTTGGAACTAGCGGGAGAGGCGCAGTATTTT. Its translation: CASSLELAGEAQYF.

CDR3 DNA: TGTGCCAGCAGCTTAGCGGCGGGTACTATCCACGAGCAGTACTTC. It encodes CASSLAAGTIHEQYF. The V gene is TRBV7-2, the J gene TRBJ2-7, with a possible D match to TRBD2 (5 bases). With 0 bases removed from V and 5 bases from J, the gap between germline ends came to 14 bases. Germline V lookup: CDR1 SGHTA, CDR2 FQGNSA. The CDR3 extends over 15 amino acids.

The rearrangement uses TRBV7-9 and TRBJ1-4, with D maybe TRBD1 (6 bases). The CDR3 is 15 amino acids. Germline V CDR1 and CDR2: SEHNR, FQNEAQ (reference sequence). The V gene lost 5 bases and the J gene lost 5 bases, with 15 bases spanning the gap. CDR3 DNA sequence: TGTGCCAGCAGCAGCGGACAGACCCTGAATGAAAAACTGTTTTTT. It translates to CASSSGQTLNEKLFF.

This clone was counted a few times. V is TRBV30 and J is TRBJ2-5; 9 bases map to TRBD1. This CDR3 is built from 15 residues. The germline CDR1 and CDR2 sequences are GTSNPN and SVGIG (reference sequence). Unmatched junction bases numbered 8, after V lost 5 bases and J lost 1 base. This chain's CDR3 is CAWGGTGYRQETQYF. The CDR3 nucleotides read TGTGCCTGGGGGGGGACAGGGTATCGCCAAGAGACCCAGTACTTC.

Only a few counts were recorded for this clone. This chain connects TRBV18 to TRBJ2-7; the match to TRBD2 covers 13 bases. Unmatched junction bases numbered 2, after V lost 3 bases and J lost 3 bases. Germline CDR1 KGHSH, CDR2 LQKENI. This CDR3 is 15 amino acids long. The CDR3 DNA reads as TGTGCCAGCTCACCCGGGACTAGCGGGAACTACGAGCAGTACGTC. This codes for CASSPGTSGNYEQYV.

This chain joins TRBV28 and TRBJ2-1; 7 positions match TRBD2. The CDR3 sequence is 15 residues long. Per germline, CDR1 MDHEN and CDR2 SYDVKM. The ends lost 8 bases at V and 0 bases at J; junction bases unmatched: 7. The CDR3 DNA follows: TGTGCCAGCTTGCGGGGGTCGAGCTCCTACAATGAGCAGTTCTTC. It specifies CASLRGSSSYNEQFF.

This clone has just a few counts. The gene calls are TRBV14 and TRBJ2-7; 9 nucleotides match TRBD2. The CDR3 is 16 residues long. With V trimmed by 0 bases and J by 2 bases, 5 bases remained unmatched. Germline CDR1 is SGHDN and CDR2 is FVKESK. CDR3 bases: TGTGCCAGCAGCCAAGATCCACTAGCGGGTACCTACGAGCAGTACTTC. Protein sequence: CASSQDPLAGTYEQYF. Based on the CDR3 plus reference TRBV14 and TRBJ2-7, the full variable domain is EAGVTQFPSHSVIEKGQTVTLRCDPISGHDNLYWYRRVMGKEIKFLLHFVKESKQDESGMPNNRFLAERTGGTYSTLKVQPAELEDSGVYFCASSQDPLAGTYEQYFGPGTRLTVT.

Only a few counts were recorded for this clone. V and J are TRBV6-5 and TRBJ2-7; tentatively, D is TRBD1 (6 bases). The CDR3 sequence is 13 residues long. The ends were cut back, 4 bases at V and 7 bases at J, with 14 bases in the middle. Per germline, CDR1 MNHEY and CDR2 SVGAGI. CDR3 DNA sequence: TGTGCCAGCAGTTCAGGACAGTCTTGGGAGCAGTACGTC. Translating gives CASSSGQSWEQYV.

The rearrangement uses TRBV4-1 and TRBJ2-7; 14 nucleotides match TRBD2. Per the germline V gene, CDR1 is MGHRA and CDR2 is YSYEKL. This CDR3 is 15 amino acids long. Losses at the gene ends were 6 bases for V and 4 bases for J; bases not matched to a gene: 5. The CDR3 region is CASSPGLAGGYEQYF. The CDR3 DNA follows: TGCGCCAGCAGTCCCGGACTAGCGGGAGGTTACGAGCAGTACTTC.

Only a few counts were recorded for this clone. The chain uses TRBV30 and TRBJ2-3; 7 nucleotides align to TRBD2. The V and J ends lost 4 bases and 3 bases, in that order; junction bases with no gene match: 7. The CDR3 extends over 14 amino acids. Germline loops: CDR1 GTSNPN, CDR2 SVGIG (reference sequence). The CDR3 region is CAWTRGEVTDTQYF. The CDR3 bases are TGTGCCTGGACACGGGGGGAGGTGACAGATACGCAGTATTTT.

This clone was picked up a small number of times. The rearrangement links TRBV19 to TRBJ1-2; 10 positions match TRBD1. The germline gives CDR1 LNHDA, CDR2 SQIVND (reference sequence). The junction had 10 bases not matched to a gene; V was cut back by 3 bases and J by 3 bases. This CDR3 is built from 17 residues. The CDR3 DNA reads TGTGCCAGTAGTATCGGCGCCCCGGGACAGGGGTACTATGGCTACACCTTC. Protein: CASSIGAPGQGYYGYTF.

This sequence joins TRBV11-2 and TRBJ1-1; D gene uncertain. Germline-derived CDR1 and CDR2 are SGHAT and FQNNGV. V shed 1 base and J shed 0 bases, with 9 bases lying between them. The CDR3 totals 15 residues. Here the CDR3 DNA reads TGTGCCAGCAGCTTAGGATACACCGTGAACACTGAAGCTTTCTTT. Translated, it gives CASSLGYTVNTEAFF.

This clone appeared a few times. This chain links TRBV5-1 with TRBJ1-2; D ambiguous. CDR1 is SGHRS and CDR2 is YFSETQ in the germline V gene. V dropped 3 bases and J dropped 2 bases, with 5 bases sitting between them. This CDR3 contains 12 residues. The CDR3 DNA is TGCGCCAGCAGCTCTGGCAACTATGGCTACACCTTC. Protein: CASSSGNYGYTF.